This TCR beta chain was observed in a study of blood T cell repertoires in COVID-19. At the level of the study: Samples of COVID-19 (acute and convalescent) were obtained from the United States, Italy and Spain.

Recruitment covered under 25 US areas and drew participants whose ages spanned about 18 to 90 years. Assignment of participants to cohorts was predicated upon participant-reported clinical history. Original handling: Reference gene primer amplification in the assay estimated nucleated cell counts. Profiling relied on immunoSEQ multiplex PCR, and the TCRdb table lists in-frame clones only, not all of them. That table gives V, J and clone size, and the DNA gave D and trimming. The table records 380,000 or so clones, 70% to 90% of them present only once. The CDR3 totals 15 residues. Trimming pared 5 bases from V and 3 bases from J, leaving 13 bases between. Germline V gene sequence: CDR1 SGHDN, CDR2 FVKESK.

The J gene is TRBJ1-4, the V gene TRBV14; a possible D gene is TRBD1 (6 bases). Specimen: PBMCs or T cells enriched from blood (not recorded which). This TCR was sampled from a woman younger than 45 with acute COVID-19. The CDR3 region is CASSYTDRPNEKLFF. The CDR3 bases are TGTGCCAGCAGCTACACGGACAGACCTAATGAAAAACTGTTTTTT.